The next 23 T cell receptor beta chains were all read from a single sample in a study of blood T cell repertoires in COVID-19. Using immunoSEQ multiplex PCR, the repertoire was profiled, and TCRdb retains in-frame clones only, with some absent. The sample has about 110,000 clones; roughly two thirds are singletons. Sample: peripheral blood. These receptor sequences come from an elderly man with acute or convalescent COVID-19.

The rearrangement uses TRBV19 and TRBJ2-7, with D maybe TRBD1 (6 bases). From germline, CDR1 is LNHDA and CDR2 SQIVND (reference sequence). V lost 5 bases, J lost 7 bases, and 15 bases lay in between. This CDR3 is 13 amino acids long. The CDR3 nucleotides read TGTGCCAGTAGTGTCTCAGGGGCACCTGAGCAGTACTTC. This sequence encodes CASSVSGAPEQYF.

This chain joins TRBV2 and TRBJ2-1; D remains unclear. In germline, CDR1 is SNHLY, CDR2 FYNNEI. The CDR3 length is 13 residues. V lost 1 base and J 3 bases, leaving 4 bases between the germline ends. The CDR3 here is CASSEVGYNEQFF. The CDR3, as DNA: TGTGCCAGCAGTGAAGTCGGCTACAATGAGCAGTTCTTC.

This chain connects TRBV7-2 to TRBJ2-7; tentative D call: TRBD1 (7 bases). V was clipped by 2 bases and J by 2 bases, with 16 bases between them. The CDR3 covers 16 residues. Per germline, CDR1 SGHTA and CDR2 FQGNSA. For the CDR3, the DNA is TGTGCCAGCAGCTTAAGGGGGGACAGTCGACCCTACGAGCAGTACTTC. This encodes CASSLRGDSRPYEQYF. Drawing the rest from reference TRBV7-2 and TRBJ2-7, the complete variable domain is GAGVSQSPSNKVTEKGKDVELRCDPISGHTALYWYRQSLGQGLEFLIYFQGNSAPDKSGLPSDRFSAERTGGSVSTLTIQRTQQEDSAVYLCASSLRGDSRPYEQYFGPGTRLTVT.

V and J are TRBV4-3 and TRBJ1-1; D gene uncertain. In germline, CDR1 is LGHNA, CDR2 YSLEER. The V and J ends lost 0 bases and 0 bases respectively, with 11 bases between them. The CDR3 length is 16 residues. The CDR3 region is CASSQDWRGLNTEAFF. In DNA form, the CDR3 reads TGCGCCAGCAGCCAAGATTGGCGGGGTTTGAACACTGAAGCTTTCTTT.

The chain recombines TRBV16 with TRBJ2-7, with D possibly being TRBD2 (5 bases). Germline CDR1 KGHSY, CDR2 FQNENV. The germline V and J ends were trimmed by 1 base and 6 bases, with 10 bases remaining between them. This CDR3 region has 13 residues. The CDR3 nucleotides are TGTGCCAGCAGCCAATATCGGGGAGCCGAGCAGTACTTC. Amino acid sequence: CASSQYRGAEQYF.

The J gene is TRBJ2-3, the V gene TRBV9, with 7 bases matching TRBD2. The CDR3 is 16 residues long. V gave up 4 bases and J gave up 0 bases; unmatched junction bases: 8. Germline CDR1 SGDLS, CDR2 YYNGEE. The CDR3 DNA reads TGTGCCAGCAGCTTAATCAGCGGGGCTAGCACAGATACGCAGTATTTT. This encodes CASSLISGASTDTQYF.

V and J are TRBV7-2 and TRBJ1-2, with 9 positions matching TRBD1. Per the germline V gene, CDR1 is SGHTA and CDR2 is FQGNSA. The trim removed 10 bases at V and 0 bases at J, leaving 6 bases unmatched. This CDR3 has 14 amino acids. The CDR3 nucleotides are TGTGCCACGGGGCGGACAGGGGCTAACTATGGCTACACCTTC. It yields the protein CATGRTGANYGYTF.

The chain uses TRBV15 and TRBJ2-3; 11 nucleotides agree with TRBD2. Trimming at V came to 4 bases and at J to 6 bases, leaving 6 bases not matched to a gene. This CDR3 spans 15 amino acids. Germline V gene sequence: CDR1 LNHNV, CDR2 YYDKDF (reference sequence). The CDR3 region is CATSTAPSGRDTQYF. Here the CDR3 DNA reads TGTGCCACCAGCACCGCTCCTAGCGGGAGGGATACGCAGTATTTT.

This clone turned up a few times. The rearrangement joins TRBV29-1 to TRBJ2-7; 11 bases match TRBD2. Looked up from germline, CDR1 is SQVTM and CDR2 is ANQGSEA. V lost 7 bases to trimming and J lost 6 bases; unmatched junction nucleotides: 5. The CDR3 loop spans 12 amino acids. In nucleotides, the CDR3 is TGCAGCGCGACTAGCGGGACGATCGAGCAGTACTTC. It specifies CSATSGTIEQYF.

J is TRBJ2-5 and V is TRBV2; 10 bases are shared with TRBD2. Germline loops: CDR1 SNHLY, CDR2 FYNNEI. Trimming at V came to 7 bases and at J to 4 bases, leaving 3 bases not matched to a gene. The CDR3 totals 13 residues. The CDR3 nucleotides are TGTGCCAGCATCAGGACTAGCGGAGAGACCCAGTACTTC. This codes for CASIRTSGETQYF.

Of note for this clone: One end of the junction is discordant with germline, which a read error may explain. V is TRBV28 and J is TRBJ1-4; no reliable D call. CDR3 length: 14 residues. Germline CDR1 MDHEN, CDR2 SYDVKM. The CDR3 DNA reads TGTGTCAGCAGTTTTACAAGCGCAGATGAAAAACTGTTTTTT. The encoded protein is CVSSFTSADEKLFF.

The rearrangement uses TRBV5-4 and TRBJ2-1; 9 bases fit TRBD1. Germline CDR1 SGHNT, CDR2 YYREEE (reference sequence). Unmatched junction bases numbered 5, after V lost 4 bases and J lost 6 bases. This CDR3 has 14 residues. Written as DNA, the CDR3 is TGTGCCAGCAGCCCGGACAGGGGCCTCAATGAGCAGTTCTTC. It yields the protein CASSPDRGLNEQFF.

In its sample, this clone was seen a few times. The chain recombines TRBV30 with TRBJ1-1; D perhaps matches TRBD1 (5 bases). V shed 3 bases and J shed 4 bases, with 12 bases lying between them. The germline CDR1 and CDR2 sequences are GTSNPN and SVGIG (reference sequence). The length of the CDR3 is 13 residues. The CDR3 DNA reads TGTGCCTGGAGCCCAGGGCGTACCACTGAAGCTTTCTTT. This sequence encodes CAWSPGRTTEAFF.

This chain uses TRBV6-6 with TRBJ2-3; 8 bases fit TRBD1. CDR3 length: 15 residues. V gave up 11 bases and J gave up 0 bases; unmatched junction bases: 10. The germline V gene has CDR1 MNHNY and CDR2 SVGAGI (reference sequence). CDR3 DNA: TGTGCCTCCTACCCACGGACAGGGAGCACAGATACGCAGTATTTT. As protein: CASYPRTGSTDTQYF.

As to this clone: The sample carries other DNA sequences with the same CDR3. V usage is TRBV11-2 and J usage is TRBJ2-1, with 8 bases fitting TRBD1. Germline V gene data show CDR1 as SGHAT and CDR2 as FQNNGV. V shed 5 bases, J shed 6 bases, and the junction held 3 bases outside the gene matches. There are 13 residues in the CDR3. CDR3 residues: CASSLGQGNEQFF. The CDR3 region has the DNA TGTGCCAGCAGCCTCGGACAGGGCAATGAGCAGTTCTTC. The full variable domain, completed using reference TRBV11-2 and TRBJ2-1, is EAGVAQSPRYKIIEKRQSVAFWCNPISGHATLYWYQQILGQGPKLLIQFQNNGVVDDSQLPKDRFSAERLKGVDSTLKIQPAKLEDSAVYLCASSLGQGNEQFFGPGTRLTVL.

This clone occurred many times. The V and J genes are TRBV10-2 and TRBJ2-1; TRBD2 matches 13 bases. Trimming took 0 bases from V and 8 from J; bases not matched to a gene: 7. This CDR3 is built from 17 residues. Germline loops: CDR1 WSHSY, CDR2 SAAADI. CDR3 nucleotides: TGCGCCAGCAGTGAGTCGAAGGGGACTAGCGGGACCCATGAGCAGTTCTTC. It encodes CASSESKGTSGTHEQFF.

The CDR3 sequence is CASSGPDRSRGTQYF. The CDR3 DNA reads as TGTGCCAGCAGCGGGCCGGACAGGTCCAGGGGGACCCAGTACTTC. The rearrangement uses TRBV21-1 and TRBJ2-5; no DNA check was done on the table's D call, TRBD1. TRBV21-1 is described as a pseudogene. CDR3 length: 15 amino acids.

The V call is TRBV19, the J call TRBJ2-2, with D possibly being TRBD2 (6 bases). CDR1 is LNHDA and CDR2 is SQIVND in the germline V gene (reference sequence). This CDR3 has 13 amino acids. V lost 3 bases and J lost 9, with 11 bases in between. For the CDR3, the DNA is TGTGCCAGTAGTATGCGGGACCGCAGGGAGCTGTTTTTT. It encodes CASSMRDRRELFF.

The rearrangement links TRBV10-3 to TRBJ2-7; 9 bases line up with TRBD1. The germline gives CDR1 ENHRY, CDR2 SYGVKD. J gave up 10 bases and V 6 bases, and 7 bases lay outside the gene matches. There are 12 residues in the CDR3. In DNA, the CDR3 is TGTGCCATCAGGGGGGACAGGGCGATACAGTACTTC. Translated: CAIRGDRAIQYF.

The chain carries TRBV9 and TRBJ1-3, with D uncertain. CDR3 size: 14 residues. Germline CDR1 and CDR2: SGDLS and YYNGEE. V was shortened by 0 bases and J by 4 bases, with 8 bases between the two germline ends. Here the CDR3 DNA reads TGTGCCAGCAGCGTAGGGGTCGGGGGAAACACCATATATTTT. It encodes CASSVGVGGNTIYF.

As DNA, the CDR3 is TGTGCCAGCAGCTATTTAGCGGGGGTGTTATCGGCCCAGTACTTC. Translated: CASSYLAGVLSAQYF. The genes are TRBV7-8 and TRBJ2-5; 9 bases are a match to TRBD2. This CDR3 contains 15 residues. CDR1 SGHVS and CDR2 FQNEAQ come from the germline V gene. The ends lost 4 bases at V and 9 bases at J; junction bases unmatched: 12.

This chain links TRBV4-2 with TRBJ1-6; the match to TRBD1 covers 7 bases. Germline assignment: CDR1 LGHNA and CDR2 YNFKEQ. The V segment lost 2 bases and the J segment 7 bases; nucleotides outside the gene matches: 2. The CDR3 is made up of 14 amino acids. This CDR3 reads CASSQRDRNSPLHF. The CDR3 DNA sequence: TGTGCCAGCAGCCAACGGGACAGAAATTCACCCCTCCACTTT.

This chain joins TRBV9 and TRBJ2-5; the D gene is possibly TRBD2 (5 bases). CDR3 length: 14 residues. With 2 bases removed from V and 4 bases from J, the gap between germline ends came to 12 bases. Looked up from germline, CDR1 is SGDLS and CDR2 is YYNGEE. Here the CDR3 DNA reads TGTGCCAGCAGCGTGTCGGGAACGTCAGAGACCCAGTACTTC. Amino acids: CASSVSGTSETQYF.